This T cell receptor beta chain was recovered during a study of technical replicates of blood from several donors. V lost 5 bases to trimming and J lost 0 bases, with 7 bases between them. From germline, CDR1 is SEHNR and CDR2 FQNEAQ (reference sequence). The CDR3 has 14 residues. Clones were read by immunoSEQ multiplex PCR, and TCRdb kept only the in-frame ones, dropping some. The profile shows some 50,000 clones, around 94% of them singletons. The material sequenced was T cells isolated from PBMCs. This TCR was sampled from a human donor in good health. This chain uses TRBV7-9 with TRBJ1-4, with D unclear. The CDR3 spells CASSESATNEKLFF. As DNA, the CDR3 is TGTGCCAGCAGCGAGAGTGCAACTAATGAAAAACTGTTTTTT.